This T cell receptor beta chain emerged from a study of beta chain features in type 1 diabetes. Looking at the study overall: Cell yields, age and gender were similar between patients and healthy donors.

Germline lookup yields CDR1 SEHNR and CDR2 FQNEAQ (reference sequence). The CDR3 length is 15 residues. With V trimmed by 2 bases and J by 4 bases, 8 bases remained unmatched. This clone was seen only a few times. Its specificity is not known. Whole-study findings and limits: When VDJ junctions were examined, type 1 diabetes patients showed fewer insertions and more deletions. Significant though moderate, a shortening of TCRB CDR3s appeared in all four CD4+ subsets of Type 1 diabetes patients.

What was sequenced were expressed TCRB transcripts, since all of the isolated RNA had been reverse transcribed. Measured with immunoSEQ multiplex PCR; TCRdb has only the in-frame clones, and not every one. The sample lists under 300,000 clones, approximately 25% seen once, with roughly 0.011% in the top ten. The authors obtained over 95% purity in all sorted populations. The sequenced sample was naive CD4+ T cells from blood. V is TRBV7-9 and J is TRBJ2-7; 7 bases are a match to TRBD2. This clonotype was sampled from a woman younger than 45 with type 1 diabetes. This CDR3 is CASSLRRLAGYEQYF. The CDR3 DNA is TGTGCCAGCAGCTTAAGGAGACTAGCAGGGTACGAGCAGTACTTC.